The sequence of this T cell receptor (beta chain) was determined in a study of blood T cell repertoires in COVID-19. Unmatched junction bases numbered 9, after V lost 2 bases and J lost 4 bases. This CDR3 is 16 amino acids long. Germline V gene sequence: CDR1 SGHDT, CDR2 YYEEEE. The repertoire was sequenced with immunoSEQ multiplex PCR; TCRdb's copy has only in-frame clones and lacks some. The table has about 280,000 clones, approximately 90% seen once; the top ten hold roughly 2%. The TCR sequence derives from a woman aged 55 to 70 in a cohort exposed to, infected with or recovered from COVID-19 (not recorded which). The specimen was PBMCs or T cells enriched from blood (not recorded which). The rearrangement joins TRBV5-6 to TRBJ2-4, with 7 bases aligning to TRBD1. The CDR3 is CASSLGQVVVKNIQYF. The CDR3 DNA sequence: TGTGCCAGCAGCTTAGGACAGGTTGTCGTAAAAAACATTCAGTACTTC.